Below, 27 T cell receptor beta chains from the same sample are listed, as sequenced in a study of PD-L1 blockade in urothelial cancer (dated by TCRdb to about 2017). The library relied on the immunoSEQ multiplex PCR assay. The immuneACCESS repertoire file appears here via TCRdb, limited to in-frame rearrangements. These files lack a portion of the clones; in checked studies, under half of the deficit traces to unresolved V genes, and the cause of the others is not known. This sample comprises some 100,000 clones, roughly nine tenths of them detected only once. The leading ten clones occupy around 0.9% of the sample. This material consisted of PBMCs, taken around atezolizumab (anti-PD-L1) treatment. These receptors came from a woman of 80 years or more with urothelial cancer.

The rearrangement uses TRBV11-2 and TRBJ2-6; D call uncertain. Germline-derived CDR1 and CDR2 are SGHAT and FQNNGV. V gave up 1 base and J gave up 0 bases, with 4 bases separating them. The CDR3 sequence is 15 residues long. The CDR3 protein is CASSLAGSGANVLTF. The CDR3 DNA sequence: TGTGCCAGCAGCTTAGCGGGCTCTGGGGCCAACGTCCTGACTTTC.

The V call is TRBV19, the J call TRBJ2-1; possibly TRBD2 for D (5 bases). This CDR3 contains 16 residues. V lost 5 bases to trimming and J lost 0 bases, with 14 bases between them. The germline V gene encodes CDR1 LNHDA and CDR2 SQIVND (reference sequence). Here the CDR3 DNA reads TGTGCCAGTAGTCTCGATCTTGGACTCTCCTACAATGAGCAGTTCTTC. Its protein product is CASSLDLGLSYNEQFF.

CDR3 nucleotide sequence: TGTGCCAGCACCAGCCCCGACAGGGGAATCGACGAGCAGTACTTC. Protein: CASTSPDRGIDEQYF. The gene calls are TRBV7-9 and TRBJ2-7; 8 bases match TRBD1. Germline V gives CDR1 SEHNR, CDR2 FQNEAQ (reference sequence). The CDR3 spans 15 residues. The V and J ends lost 7 bases and 5 bases, in that order; junction bases with no gene match: 13. The variable domain in full, completed from reference TRBV7-9 and TRBJ2-7, reads DTGVSQNPRHKITKRGQNVTFRCDPISEHNRLYWYRQTLGQGPEFLTYFQNEAQLEKSRLLSDRFSAERPKGSFSTLEIQRTEQGDSAMYLCASTSPDRGIDEQYFGPGTRLTVT.

The chain has TRBV28 and TRBJ2-1, with 14 bases matching TRBD2. V lost 4 bases to trimming and J lost 12 bases; unmatched junction nucleotides: 8. Per germline, CDR1 MDHEN and CDR2 SYDVKM. This CDR3 has 15 amino acids. CDR3 protein: CASSSGLAGAPGQFF. The DNA of the CDR3 is TGTGCCAGCAGTTCGGGACTAGCGGGAGCCCCGGGGCAGTTCTTC.

This chain joins TRBV2 and TRBJ2-7, with 9 bases that match TRBD1. This CDR3 is built from 14 residues. Germline lookup yields CDR1 SNHLY and CDR2 FYNNEI. J lost 5 bases, V lost 3 bases, and 5 bases had no gene match. The CDR3 spells CASSETTGGHEQYF. CDR3 DNA: TGTGCCAGCAGTGAGACGACAGGGGGACACGAGCAGTACTTC.

The chain joins TRBV5-1 to TRBJ2-5, with 7 bases fitting TRBD1. The germline V gene encodes CDR1 SGHRS and CDR2 YFSETQ. The junction had 7 bases not matched to a gene; V was cut back by 4 bases and J by 4 bases. The CDR3 has 14 residues. CDR3 in DNA: TGCGCCAGCAGCCAAGACAGGGTGGGAGAGACCCAGTACTTC. This translates into CASSQDRVGETQYF. Full variable domain (outside the CDR3, taken from reference TRBV5-1 and TRBJ2-5): KAGVTQTPRYLIKTRGQQVTLSCSPISGHRSVSWYQQTPGQGLQFLFEYFSETQRNKGNFPGRFSGRQFSNSRSEMNVSTLELGDSALYLCASSQDRVGETQYFGPGTRLLVL.

V usage is TRBV28 and J usage is TRBJ2-1; TRBD1 agrees at 9 bases. The J segment lost 4 bases and the V segment lost 6 bases, leaving 4 bases of the junction unmatched. Germline CDR1 is MDHEN and CDR2 is SYDVKM. This CDR3 contains 14 residues. CDR3 in amino acids: CASRTGGGYNEQFF. The CDR3 DNA is TGTGCCAGCAGGACAGGGGGGGGATACAATGAGCAGTTCTTC.

The V call is TRBV11-3, the J call TRBJ1-1; a weak D match, TRBD1 (6 bases). Trimming took 5 bases from V and 4 from J, leaving 11 bases between them. CDR3 length: 13 amino acids. Germline V lookup: CDR1 SGHNT, CDR2 YENEEA. CDR3 loop: CASSPRTATEAFF. CDR3 DNA sequence: TGTGCCAGCAGCCCCCGGACAGCCACTGAAGCTTTCTTT.

This clone was detected a few times. V usage is TRBV7-8 and J usage is TRBJ1-2; D remains ambiguous. Germline V gene sequence: CDR1 SGHVS, CDR2 FQNEAQ. Trimming cost V 1 base and J 5 bases, with 8 bases left between them. The CDR3 is 13 residues long. CDR3 in DNA: TGTGCCAGCAGCTTAGACAGCCTTTATGGCTACACCTTC. Its translation is CASSLDSLYGYTF.

The chain combines TRBV30 with TRBJ1-1, with D uncertain. The CDR3 consists of 14 residues. V was cut by 1 base and J by 11 bases, with 20 bases left in between. Germline CDR1 and CDR2: GTSNPN and SVGIG (reference sequence). CDR3 residues: CAWSGPSFGGGAFF. The CDR3 bases are TGTGCCTGGAGTGGCCCCTCTTTTGGCGGTGGGGCTTTCTTT.

The V call is TRBV28, the J call TRBJ2-1, with 12 nucleotides matching TRBD2. The CDR3 contains 19 residues. Trimming took 4 bases from V and 3 from J; bases not matched to a gene: 13. CDR1 MDHEN and CDR2 SYDVKM come from the germline V gene. The CDR3 reads CASSSTTSGRRKDYNEQFF. CDR3 DNA sequence: TGTGCCAGCAGTTCAACGACTAGCGGGAGAAGGAAGGACTACAATGAGCAGTTCTTC.

The V and J genes are TRBV2 and TRBJ2-7; TRBD1 matches 8 bases. V trimming: 7 bases; J trimming: 3 bases; junction bases outside the gene matches: 8. This CDR3 is built from 14 residues. Germline CDR1 reads SNHLY; CDR2 reads FYNNEI. The chain's CDR3 is CASILPGQVYEQYF. CDR3 in DNA: TGTGCCAGCATTCTTCCGGGACAGGTCTACGAGCAGTACTTC.

CDR3 amino acids: CASNKGAGGPRIIRGVQFF. In nucleotides, the CDR3 is TGTGCCAGCAATAAAGGGGCGGGAGGGCCTAGAATTATCAGAGGGGTGCAGTTCTTC. The V gene is TRBV28, the J gene TRBJ2-1, with 9 bases lining up with TRBD2. The ends lost 7 bases at V and 12 bases at J; junction bases unmatched: 28. The CDR3 covers 19 residues. Germline CDR1 reads MDHEN; CDR2 reads SYDVKM.

The chain combines TRBV5-1 with TRBJ2-5; D is ambiguous. CDR1 is SGHRS, CDR2 YFSETQ, per germline. Trimming left V 3 bases short and J 5 bases short, with 11 bases between. The CDR3 is 13 residues long. CDR3 residues: CASSSTVPETQYF. In nucleotides, the CDR3 is TGCGCCAGCAGCTCGACTGTTCCGGAGACCCAGTACTTC.

The CDR3 DNA reads TGTGCCAGCTCACGGGGACAGCAAGAGACCCAGTACTTC. It yields the protein CASSRGQQETQYF. This sequence joins TRBV18 and TRBJ2-5; 7 nucleotides agree with TRBD1. CDR1 is KGHSH, CDR2 LQKENI, per germline. This CDR3 region has 13 residues. Losses at the gene ends were 4 bases for V and 2 bases for J; bases not matched to a gene: 1.

This chain joins TRBV28 and TRBJ1-2, with D uncertain. The CDR3 covers 14 residues. V lost 4 bases, J lost 4 bases, and 13 bases lay in between. Germline V gene data show CDR1 as MDHEN and CDR2 as SYDVKM. In DNA, the CDR3 is TGTGCCAGCAGTTCACCAAACAGCGGCTATGGCTACACCTTC. Protein: CASSSPNSGYGYTF.

Note on this clone: Other DNA sequences in this specimen translate into the identical CDR3. The rearrangement uses TRBV28 and TRBJ2-7, with 10 positions matching TRBD2. Germline trimming cut 5 bases from V and 3 bases from J; bases unmatched to any gene: 4. The CDR3 is 14 residues long. The germline gives CDR1 MDHEN, CDR2 SYDVKM. The CDR3 sequence: CASSRTSGVYEQYF. CDR3 nucleotide sequence: TGTGCCAGCAGTAGGACTAGCGGAGTCTACGAGCAGTACTTC.

The chain combines TRBV27 with TRBJ2-5, with a weak D call TRBD1 (5 bases). The V gene's germline CDR1 is MNHEY and CDR2 SMNVEV (reference sequence). CDR3 length: 16 amino acids. V lost 4 bases and J 0 bases, leaving 15 bases between the germline ends. CDR3 coding DNA: TGTGCCAGCAGTTCAACGATCTCGGACAACCAAGAGACCCAGTACTTC. The encoded protein is CASSSTISDNQETQYF.

The V and J genes are TRBV27 and TRBJ1-1, with 11 bases matching TRBD1. This CDR3 region has 14 residues. The ends lost 6 bases at V and 5 bases at J; junction bases unmatched: 5. The germline gives CDR1 MNHEY, CDR2 SMNVEV (reference sequence). This chain's CDR3 is CASSRTGGGTEAFF. The CDR3 DNA is TGTGCCAGCAGCAGGACAGGGGGCGGGACTGAAGCTTTCTTT.

This clone has a handful of counts. The gene calls are TRBV9 and TRBJ2-1; D is perhaps TRBD2 (6 bases). The CDR3 runs 15 residues. Germline V CDR1 and CDR2: SGDLS, YYNGEE. V lost 3 bases, J lost 4 bases, and 14 bases lay in between. DNA of the CDR3: TGTGCCAGCAGCGGTGAATTACGGGGGTACAATGAGCAGTTCTTC. It specifies CASSGELRGYNEQFF.

This sequence joins TRBV27 and TRBJ2-7; 10 bases are a match to TRBD2. Germline assignment: CDR1 MNHEY and CDR2 SMNVEV (reference sequence). The CDR3 has 16 amino acids. The V and J ends lost 3 bases and 6 bases, in that order; junction bases with no gene match: 11. The CDR3 loop is CASSFGLAGEQLEQYF. For the CDR3, the DNA is TGTGCCAGCAGTTTTGGGCTAGCGGGAGAGCAGCTCGAGCAGTACTTC.

J is TRBJ1-5 and V is TRBV4-1, with D maybe TRBD1 (6 bases). The CDR3 has 16 residues. CDR1 and CDR2 from the germline V gene are MGHRA and YSYEKL. V shed 0 bases and J shed 7 bases, with 16 bases lying between them. This CDR3 is CASSQEYAGARQPQHF. CDR3 nucleotides: TGCGCCAGCAGCCAAGAGTATGCGGGGGCAAGGCAGCCCCAGCATTTT.

This rearrangement joins TRBV28 to TRBJ1-2; 8 bases fit TRBD1. V lost 7 bases and J lost 2; bases outside the gene matches: 6. This CDR3 region has 14 residues. From germline, CDR1 is MDHEN and CDR2 SYDVKM. CDR3 loop: CASNLGQGNYGYTF. CDR3 DNA sequence: TGTGCCAGCAACCTCGGACAGGGAAACTATGGCTACACCTTC.

The J gene is TRBJ1-5, the V gene TRBV2; D gene ambiguous. V lost 4 bases and J 5 bases, leaving 12 bases between the germline ends. This CDR3 is 14 amino acids long. Germline V gene data show CDR1 as SNHLY and CDR2 as FYNNEI. In DNA, the CDR3 is TGTGCCAGCAGTGGTTTTGGGAGGGATCAGCCCCAGCATTTT. It yields the protein CASSGFGRDQPQHF.

This clone was seen a few times. This chain links TRBV2 with TRBJ1-2; 8 bases are a match to TRBD1. J lost 6 bases, V lost 7 bases, and 10 bases had no gene match. Germline V gene sequence: CDR1 SNHLY, CDR2 FYNNEI. The CDR3 has 14 residues. The DNA of the CDR3 is TGTGCCAGCACGCGACAGGGGTTAATGAATGGCTACACCTTC. Translating it yields CASTRQGLMNGYTF. Full variable domain (rest looked up from reference TRBV2 and TRBJ1-2): EPEVTQTPSHQVTQMGQEVILRCVPISNHLYFYWYRQILGQKVEFLVSFYNNEISEKSEIFDDQFSVERPDGSNFTLKIRSTKLEDSAMYFCASTRQGLMNGYTFGSGTRLTVV.

The V call is TRBV11-2, the J call TRBJ1-5; D unresolved. Trimming pared 0 bases from V and 6 bases from J, leaving 9 bases between. Per the germline V gene, CDR1 is SGHAT and CDR2 is FQNNGV. The CDR3 has 14 residues. CDR3 loop: CASSLERVAQPQHF. As DNA, the CDR3 is TGTGCCAGCAGCTTAGAACGGGTCGCTCAGCCCCAGCATTTT.

V gene TRBV5-5 combines with J gene TRBJ2-2, with D perhaps TRBD2 (6 bases). Germline-derived CDR1 and CDR2 are SGHKS and YYEKEE (reference sequence). The CDR3 is 14 amino acids. The germline V and J ends were trimmed by 0 bases and 5 bases, with 8 bases remaining between them. The CDR3: CASSLGGRTGELFF. The CDR3 DNA reads TGTGCCAGCAGCTTGGGGGGGAGGACCGGGGAGCTGTTTTTT.